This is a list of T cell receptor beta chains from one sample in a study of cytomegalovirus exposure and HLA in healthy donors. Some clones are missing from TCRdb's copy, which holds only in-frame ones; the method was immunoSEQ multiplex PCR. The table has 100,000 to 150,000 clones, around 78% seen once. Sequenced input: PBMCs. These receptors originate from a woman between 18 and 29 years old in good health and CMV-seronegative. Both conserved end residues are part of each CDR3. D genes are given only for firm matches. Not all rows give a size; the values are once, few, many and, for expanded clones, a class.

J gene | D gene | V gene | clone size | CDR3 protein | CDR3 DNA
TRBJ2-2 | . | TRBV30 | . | CAWRQGWNTGELFF | TGTGCCTGGAGACAGGGCTGGAACACCGGGGAGCTGTTTTTT
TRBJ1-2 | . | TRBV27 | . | CASSPGSYGYTF | TGTGCCAGCAGTCCCGGGTCCTATGGCTACACCTTC
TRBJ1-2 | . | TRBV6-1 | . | CASSEQGWYGYTF | TGTGCCAGCAGTGAACAGGGATGGTATGGCTACACCTTC
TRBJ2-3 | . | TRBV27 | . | CASSLLTGSTDTQYF | TGTGCCAGCAGTTTGTTAACAGGGTCGACAGATACGCAGTATTTT
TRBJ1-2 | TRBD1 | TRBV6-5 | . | CASSFRDSYGYTF | TGTGCCAGCAGCTTCCGGGACAGTTATGGCTACACCTTC
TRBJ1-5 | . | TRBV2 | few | CASSRASTGQPQHF | TGTGCCAGCAGTCGGGCCTCGACGGGGCAGCCCCAGCATTTT
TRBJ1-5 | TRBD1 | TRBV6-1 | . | CASSEGTVSNQPQHF | TGTGCCAGCAGTGAGGGGACAGTGAGCAATCAGCCCCAGCATTTT
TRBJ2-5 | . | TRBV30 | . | CAWSSDFQEAQYF | TGTGCCTGGAGTTCGGACTTCCAAGAGGCCCAGTACTTC
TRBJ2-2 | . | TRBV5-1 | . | CASSFRSISVESTGELFF | TGCGCCAGCAGCTTTCGATCTATTAGCGTGGAGAGTACCGGGGAGCTGTTTTTT
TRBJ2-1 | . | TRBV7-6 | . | CASSLAGSGNNEQFF | TGTGCCAGCAGCTTAGCTGGTAGCGGTAACAATGAGCAGTTCTTC
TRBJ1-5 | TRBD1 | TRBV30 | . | CAWATPGGGQPQHF | TGTGCCTGGGCTACCCCAGGGGGAGGTCAGCCCCAGCATTTT
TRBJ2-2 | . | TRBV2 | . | CASIKSPNTGELFF | TGTGCCAGCATTAAAAGCCCGAACACCGGGGAGCTGTTTTTT
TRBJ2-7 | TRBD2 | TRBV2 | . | CASSETSGDSSYEQYF | TGTGCCAGCAGCGAGACTAGCGGCGATAGCTCCTACGAGCAGTACTTC
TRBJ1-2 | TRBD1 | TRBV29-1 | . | CSVVRTGASYGYTF | TGCAGCGTTGTACGTACAGGGGCGAGCTATGGCTACACCTTC
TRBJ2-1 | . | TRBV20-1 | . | CSARFGAHWFF | TGCAGTGCTAGGTTTGGGGCCCACTGGTTCTTC
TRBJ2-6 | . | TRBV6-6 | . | CASSPLRGNGANVLTF | TGTGCCAGCAGCCCCTTGCGGGGAAATGGGGCCAACGTCCTGACTTTC
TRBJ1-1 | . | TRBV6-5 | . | CASSYSEGRSTEAFF | TGTGCCAGCAGTTACTCGGAAGGGAGGTCCACTGAAGCTTTCTTT
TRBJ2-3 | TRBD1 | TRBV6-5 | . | CASSNTGGSDTQYF | TGTGCCAGCAGTAATACAGGGGGCAGTGATACGCAGTATTTT
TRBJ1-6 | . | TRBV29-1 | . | CSVVEAPDSPLHF | TGCAGCGTTGTGGAGGCCCCGGATTCACCCCTCCACTTT
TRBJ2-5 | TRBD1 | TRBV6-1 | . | CASSAAGTAQETQYF | TGTGCCAGCAGTGCGGCCGGGACAGCTCAAGAGACCCAGTACTTC
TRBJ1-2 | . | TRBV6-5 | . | CASTDAGGLDGYTF | TGTGCCAGCACCGACGCCGGCGGTCTGGATGGCTACACCTTC
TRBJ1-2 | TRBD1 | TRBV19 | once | CASSPTGDGYTF | TGTGCCAGCTCACCTACAGGGGATGGCTACACCTTC
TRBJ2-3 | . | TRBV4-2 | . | CASSQDPNRGNTQYF | TGTGCCAGCAGCCAAGATCCGAACCGGGGAAATACGCAGTATTTT
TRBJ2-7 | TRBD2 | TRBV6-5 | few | CASSKLAGEGYEQYF | TGTGCCAGCAGTAAGCTAGCGGGAGAGGGCTACGAGCAGTACTTC
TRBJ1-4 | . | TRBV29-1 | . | CSVEGTDEKLFF | TGCAGCGTTGAAGGGACAGACGAAAAACTGTTTTTT
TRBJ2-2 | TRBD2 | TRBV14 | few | CASSQDLAGANTGELFF | TGTGCCAGCAGCCAAGATCTCGCGGGAGCGAACACCGGGGAGCTGTTTTTT
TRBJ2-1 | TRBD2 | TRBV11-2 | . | CASSLTHRTSGSLYNEQFF | TGTGCCAGCAGCTTGACCCATAGGACTAGCGGGAGCCTATACAATGAGCAGTTCTTC
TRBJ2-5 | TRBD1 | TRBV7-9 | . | CASSSSRQGRETQYF | TGTGCCAGCAGCTCATCTCGACAGGGCCGAGAGACCCAGTACTTC
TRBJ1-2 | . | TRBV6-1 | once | CASSEPRGGGYTF | TGTGCCAGCAGTGAACCAAGGGGGGGTGGCTACACCTTC
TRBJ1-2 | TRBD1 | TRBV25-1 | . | CASSDPPGQGIYGYTF | TGTGCCAGCAGTGACCCCCCGGGACAGGGGATCTATGGCTACACCTTC
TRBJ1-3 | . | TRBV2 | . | CASFPVSSGNTIYF | TGTGCCAGCTTTCCGGTGAGCTCTGGAAACACCATATATTTT
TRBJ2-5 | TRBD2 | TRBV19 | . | CASSIGTIQETQYF | TGTGCCAGTAGTATCGGGACTATCCAAGAGACCCAGTACTTC
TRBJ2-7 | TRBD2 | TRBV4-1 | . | CASSRGLASSYEQYF | TGCGCCAGCAGCCGTGGACTAGCGTCGTCCTACGAGCAGTACTTC
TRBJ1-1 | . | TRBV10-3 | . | CAISPKDSNTEAFF | TGTGCCATCAGTCCGAAGGACTCGAACACTGAAGCTTTCTTT
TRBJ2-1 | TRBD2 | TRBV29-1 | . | CSVSASGRGGAYNEQFF | TGCAGCGTTTCGGCTAGCGGGAGAGGAGGCGCCTACAATGAGCAGTTCTTC
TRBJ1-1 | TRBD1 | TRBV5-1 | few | CASSLERDRGNTEAFF | TGCGCCAGCAGCTTGGAGCGTGACAGGGGAAACACTGAAGCTTTCTTT
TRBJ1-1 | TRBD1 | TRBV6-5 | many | CASTKWGTGVTEAFF | TGTGCCAGCACCAAGTGGGGGACAGGGGTCACTGAAGCTTTCTTT
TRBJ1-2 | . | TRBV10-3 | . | CAISEGSGYGYTF | TGTGCCATCAGCGAGGGTAGCGGCTATGGCTACACCTTC
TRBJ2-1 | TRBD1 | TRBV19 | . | CASSIWGPGRGQGSSYNEQFF | TGTGCCAGTAGTATATGGGGCCCCGGCAGGGGGCAAGGGAGCTCCTACAATGAGCAGTTCTTC
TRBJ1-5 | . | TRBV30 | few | CAWSSRGRQPQHF | TGTGCCTGGAGTTCCAGGGGAAGGCAGCCCCAGCATTTT
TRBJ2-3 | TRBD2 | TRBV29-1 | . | CSVEMLAGESSDTQYF | TGCAGCGTTGAAATGTTAGCGGGAGAATCTTCAGATACGCAGTATTTT
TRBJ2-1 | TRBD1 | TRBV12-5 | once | CASGLSLTGTGNNEQFF | TGTGCTAGTGGTTTGTCCCTGACCGGGACAGGAAACAATGAGCAGTTCTTC
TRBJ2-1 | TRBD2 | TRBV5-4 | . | CASSLGIAGGNEQFF | TGTGCCAGCAGCTTGGGTATAGCGGGAGGAAATGAGCAGTTCTTC
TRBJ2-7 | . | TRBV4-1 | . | CASSHLGASAVQQYF | TGCGCCAGCAGCCACCTGGGTGCTAGTGCAGTCCAGCAGTACTTC
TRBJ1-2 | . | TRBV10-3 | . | CAISDSRGTANGYTF | TGTGCCATCAGTGATTCTAGGGGCACCGCAAACGGCTACACCTTC
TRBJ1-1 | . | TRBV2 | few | CASSLRTDTEAFF | TGTGCCAGCAGTTTAAGGACAGACACTGAAGCTTTCTTT
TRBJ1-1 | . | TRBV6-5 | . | CASSYAGFNTEAFF | TGTGCCAGCAGTTACGCAGGTTTTAACACTGAAGCTTTCTTT
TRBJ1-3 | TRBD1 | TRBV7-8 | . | CASSLARVGRGQYTIYF | TGTGCCAGCAGCTTAGCGCGAGTAGGCAGGGGGCAATACACCATATATTTT
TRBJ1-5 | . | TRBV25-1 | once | CASSELGGSNQPQHF | TGTGCCAGCAGTGAATTGGGAGGGTCCAATCAGCCCCAGCATTTT
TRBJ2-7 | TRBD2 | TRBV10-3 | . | CAISETSGSGEQYF | TGTGCCATCAGTGAGACTAGCGGGAGCGGTGAGCAGTACTTC
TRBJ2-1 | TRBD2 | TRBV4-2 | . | CASSPMGLEGLGNEQFF | TGTGCCAGCAGCCCGATGGGACTAGAGGGTTTGGGGAATGAGCAGTTCTTC
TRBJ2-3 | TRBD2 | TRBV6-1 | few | CASREREEDTQYF | TGTGCCAGCAGGGAGCGGGAGGAAGATACGCAGTATTTT
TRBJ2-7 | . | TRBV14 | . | CASSQGYYEQYF | TGTGCCAGCAGCCAAGGCTACTACGAGCAGTACTTC
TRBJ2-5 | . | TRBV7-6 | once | CASSLAREAQYF | TGTGCCAGCAGCTTAGCGCGAGAAGCCCAGTACTTC
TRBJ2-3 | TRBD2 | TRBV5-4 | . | CASSPNAITGTSRNTQYF | TGTGCCAGCAGCCCGAACGCCATAACCGGGACTAGCAGAAATACGCAGTATTTT
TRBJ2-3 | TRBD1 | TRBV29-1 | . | CSVAQGQGSTDTQYF | TGCAGCGTCGCCCAGGGACAGGGGAGTACAGATACGCAGTATTTT